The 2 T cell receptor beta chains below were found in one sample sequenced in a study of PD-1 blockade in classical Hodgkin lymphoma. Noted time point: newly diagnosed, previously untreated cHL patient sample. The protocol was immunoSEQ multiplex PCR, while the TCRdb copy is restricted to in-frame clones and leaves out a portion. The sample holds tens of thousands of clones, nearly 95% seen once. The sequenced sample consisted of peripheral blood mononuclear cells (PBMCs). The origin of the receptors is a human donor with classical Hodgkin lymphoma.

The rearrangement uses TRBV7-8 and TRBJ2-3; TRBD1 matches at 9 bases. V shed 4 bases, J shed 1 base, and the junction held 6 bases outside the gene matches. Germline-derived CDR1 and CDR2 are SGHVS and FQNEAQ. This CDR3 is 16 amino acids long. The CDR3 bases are TGTGCCAGCAGCTCGACCGGACAGGGGCGCACAGATACGCAGTATTTT. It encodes CASSSTGQGRTDTQYF.

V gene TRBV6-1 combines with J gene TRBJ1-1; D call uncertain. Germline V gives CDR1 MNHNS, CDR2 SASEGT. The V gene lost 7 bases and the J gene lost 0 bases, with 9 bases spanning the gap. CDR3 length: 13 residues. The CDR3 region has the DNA TGTGCCAGCATATGGCAGCTGAACACTGAAGCTTTCTTT. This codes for CASIWQLNTEAFF.